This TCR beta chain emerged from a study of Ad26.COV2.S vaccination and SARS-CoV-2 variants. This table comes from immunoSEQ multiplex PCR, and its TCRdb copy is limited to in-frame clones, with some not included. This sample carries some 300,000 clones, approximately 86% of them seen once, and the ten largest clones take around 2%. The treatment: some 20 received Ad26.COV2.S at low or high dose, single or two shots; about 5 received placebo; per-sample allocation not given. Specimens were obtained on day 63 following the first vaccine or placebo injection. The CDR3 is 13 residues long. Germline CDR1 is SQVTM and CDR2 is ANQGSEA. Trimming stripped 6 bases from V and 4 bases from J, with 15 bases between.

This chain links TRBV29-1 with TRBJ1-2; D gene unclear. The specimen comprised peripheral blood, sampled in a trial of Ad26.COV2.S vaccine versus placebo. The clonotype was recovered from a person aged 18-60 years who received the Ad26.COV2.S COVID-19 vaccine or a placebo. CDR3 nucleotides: TGCAGCGTCCAACCGACGGTGAGCTATGGCTACACCTTC. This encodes CSVQPTVSYGYTF. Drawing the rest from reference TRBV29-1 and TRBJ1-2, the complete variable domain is SAVISQKPSRDICQRGTSLTIQCQVDSQVTMMFWYRQQPGQSLTLIATANQGSEATYESGFVIDKFPISRPNLTFSTLTVSNMSPEDSSIYLCSVQPTVSYGYTFGSGTRLTVV.